A selection of T cell receptor beta chains follows, all from one sample in a study of graft-versus-host responses after intestinal transplantation. Which antigens these TCRs recognize remains unknown. The protocol was immunoSEQ multiplex PCR, while the TCRdb copy is restricted to in-frame clones and leaves out a portion. The sample records around 110,000 clones, about nine tenths being singletons. This sample comprised unstimulated CD4+ T cells sorted from spleen or lymph node cells, obtained before intestinal transplant. The receptors stem from a human donor who received an intestinal transplant. Both conserved end residues are part of each CDR3.

j_call v_call cdr3_aa
TRBJ1-1 TRBV7-3 CASSSGQPNTEAFF
TRBJ2-3 TRBV10-2 CASTRDRGVDTQYF
TRBJ2-1 TRBV6-5 CASSYSMPESYNEQFF
TRBJ1-5 TRBV18 CASSPPGGGRNQPQHF
TRBJ2-1 TRBV30 CAGEGGAGGGEQFF
TRBJ2-7 TRBV28 CASSHRLAGVPGYF
TRBJ1-6 TRBV11-2 CASSLVSGWTSPLHF
TRBJ1-2 TRBV2 CASSEGGAGGYTF
TRBJ2-5 TRBV9 CASSVGANQETQYF
TRBJ2-2 TRBV29-1 CSGGGGTGELFF
TRBJ2-7 TRBV20-1 CSGTGEYEQYF
TRBJ2-5 TRBV14 CASSQVVAGGKTQYF
TRBJ2-1 TRBV18 CASSPPAGLAGVYKQFF
TRBJ1-1 TRBV5-1 CASSYSDSRGRGTEAFF
TRBJ2-1 TRBV11-3 CASSLASAYSYNEQFF
TRBJ1-4 TRBV7-9 CASSSQGAGEKLFF
TRBJ1-3 TRBV7-6 CASSTQQGATGNTIYF
TRBJ2-3 TRBV29-1 CSVDGPGTDTQYF
TRBJ2-4 TRBV5-1 CASSFSAKNIQYF
TRBJ2-3 TRBV7-9 CASSLGQGNTDTQYF
TRBJ1-2 TRBV7-6 CASSPNPTENYGYTF
TRBJ1-2 TRBV30 CAWSLYRRAGHNGYTF
TRBJ2-2 TRBV5-5 CASSLPTGAGELFF
TRBJ1-1 TRBV11-2 CASSLDGDRAWTEAFF